This entry is about one TCR beta chain. Its antigen target is currently unknown. The sample holds no much larger clone one base away, and base qualities are not on file. This record belongs to a study of shared clonotypes between healthy human individuals (dated by TCRdb to between 2020 and 2021). General notes on the study: A couple of women and a few men aged 18 to 49 years were included in the cohort. For each donor, three plates each were used for CD4 naive and CD4 memory, two plates were used for CD8 naive, and one plate was used for CD8 memory. The study deeply sequenced blood TCR repertoires of five healthy adults to estimate repertoire size and the extent of clonotype sharing between individuals. Different laboratories and diverse techniques were used to prepare libraries and sequence TCR repertoires, to increase sequencing depth and limit assay-specific biases. Per donor, leukapheresis produced somewhere between about 0.9 and 9.5 billion PBMCs.

The donors were healthy, HIV-negative adults with no recently reported acute infections or vaccinations. Only Caucasian adults living in Nashville, Tennessee, USA were represented among the donors. Magnetic negative selection was used to enrich CD4+ T cells, after which naive cells were positively selected on CD45RA and the negative fraction became the memory subset. Blood was collected by leukapheresis, and PBMCs were isolated by Ficoll-Histopaque density gradient centrifugation and then cryopreserved in liquid nitrogen vapor phase. Analytical flow cytometry was used to check the purity and quantity of every magnetically sorted T cell population. Genomic DNA was isolated from every sorted fraction and measured by UV absorbance on a Nanodrop 2000c. The paper as a whole reports these results and caveats: When a handful of donors were compared, the shared fraction of clonotypes was around 5% for naive CD4, 3.5% to 4% for naive CD8, roughly 2.3% for memory CD4, and under 0.5% for memory CD8. Sampling was restricted to blood, and TCR repertoires in tissue are likely to differ from TCR repertoires in blood. Based on pairwise subsampling, the degree of clonotype sharing among donors was expected to be affected by sequencing depth. Compared with non-shared clonotypes, the clonotypes found in all four sorted-subset donors had higher generation probabilities. Naive subsets generally had larger estimated clonotype richness than memory subsets. Even with the large sequencing depth, rarefaction of the sorted-subset datasets indicated that sequencing was incomplete. The genetic and exposure-history diversity represented was limited by the small number of donors.

TCR CDR3 regions were amplified from genomic DNA by multiplex PCR using the deep immunoSEQ assay. Extracted genomic DNA from each cell subset was spread evenly across all wells of several immunoSEQ 96-well plates, with each plate serving as a replicate. For sorted subsets, roughly 200 ng of genomic DNA, equivalent to tens of thousands of T cell genomes, went into each replicate PCR. The purified libraries were quantified using a Qubit 3.0 fluorometer, sized with a Bioanalyzer 2100, and then quantified again using the KAPA Library Quantification kit. A separate single-read 150-cycle Illumina NextSeq 550 flow cell was used to sequence each immunoSEQ 96-well plate. As for the authors' bioinformatics: Because the immunoSEQ output included only junctional sequences and no quality scores, the filtering could not be the same as the filtering used for full-length reads. To assign V/J genes and CDR3, sequences were annotated against IMGT germline references using PyIR, a Python wrapper for IgBLAST v1.9. Any read was removed if the V/J assignment was weak (E-value above 1e-6), the CDR3 was missing, or the read contained stop codons, out-of-frame junctions, or ambiguous translated residues. V3J clonotypes were defined as sequences sharing an identical inferred V gene, J gene, and CDR3 amino acid sequence. Percentage overlap between repertoires was calculated by dividing the number of shared unique clonotypes by the size of the smaller repertoire. Richness of each repertoire was evaluated using RTK rarefaction, the Chao1 estimator, and Recon v2.1 estimates of unobserved clonotypes. OLGA was used to compute generation probabilities for all TCRbeta clonotypes that the gDNA method yielded from a handful of donors. TCRdb obtained this table from immuneACCESS and retained in-frame rearrangements with V and J assigned. These tables miss some clones; where compared with another copy, unresolved V genes account for less than half of the shortfall, and the remainder is unexplained. V and J calls and clone size are as listed in that table; D and trimming were resolved from the DNA. The sample table holds approximately 980,000 clones, of which about three quarters were seen once. Over 1.3% of the sample goes to the ten largest clones.

Counted from cysteine to phenylalanine, this CDR3 has 15 amino acids. The DNA shown is the 45-base CDR3, in frame from base 1. Trimming removed 2 bases from V and 2 bases from J, leaving 13 bases between the germline ends. CDR1 and CDR2, per the germline V gene, are MDHEN and SYDVKM. The chain uses TRBV28 and TRBJ2-7; a confident D gene designation cannot be given. This TCR was recovered from a man between 18 and 29 years old in good health. The specimen sequenced was memory CD4+ T cells sorted from blood. The sample's cell subset or site label, in plain terms: CD45RA-negative fraction. The bases are TGTGCCAGCAGTTTAGGTCTAAACAACCCCTACGAGCAGTACTTC. The translation is CASSLGLNNPYEQYF.